The following is a T cell receptor beta chain sequence with its context. Its matching antigen is unknown. CDR1 is SGHRS, CDR2 YFSETQ, per germline. This CDR3 has 13 residues. V lost 5 bases and J lost 2, with 11 bases in between. 13 Jbeta primers and 60 Vbeta primers were used for the PCR. TCRdb's table, derived via immunoSEQ multiplex PCR, lists solely in-frame clones and lacks some. The data contain roughly 120,000 clones, roughly 83% of them singletons. The sample originates from a study of cytomegalovirus exposure and HLA in healthy donors. Study-level results: Associated with cytomegalovirus, according to the listing, were 150 to 200 TCR beta chains. Evidence from a later analysis indicated that most CMV-associated TCR beta chains looked HLA-restricted. Across donors, most TCRs were seen rarely, yet some public ones were widespread.

There were likely unrecorded immune exposures, though donors were nominally healthy when sampled. This chain joins TRBV5-1 and TRBJ2-7; D ambiguous. This receptor was identified in a woman between 18 and 29 years old in good health and CMV-seropositive. Input material: PBMCs. The chain's CDR3 is CASSTDNPYEQYF. The DNA of the CDR3 is TGCGCCAGCAGTACAGATAATCCCTACGAGCAGTACTTC.